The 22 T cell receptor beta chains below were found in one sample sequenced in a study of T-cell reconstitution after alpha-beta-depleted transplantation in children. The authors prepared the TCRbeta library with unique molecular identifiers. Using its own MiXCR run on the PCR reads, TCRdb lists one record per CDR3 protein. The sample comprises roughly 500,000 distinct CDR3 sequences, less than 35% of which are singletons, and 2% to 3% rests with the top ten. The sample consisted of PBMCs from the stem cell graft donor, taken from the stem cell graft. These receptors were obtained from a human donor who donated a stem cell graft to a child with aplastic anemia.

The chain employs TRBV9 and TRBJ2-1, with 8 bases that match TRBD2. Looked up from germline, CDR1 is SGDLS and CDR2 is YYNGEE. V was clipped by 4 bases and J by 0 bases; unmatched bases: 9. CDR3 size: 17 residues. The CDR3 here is CASSLDLSGSSYNEQFF. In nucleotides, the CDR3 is TGTGCCAGCAGCCTCGATCTAAGCGGGAGCTCCTACAATGAGCAGTTCTTC.

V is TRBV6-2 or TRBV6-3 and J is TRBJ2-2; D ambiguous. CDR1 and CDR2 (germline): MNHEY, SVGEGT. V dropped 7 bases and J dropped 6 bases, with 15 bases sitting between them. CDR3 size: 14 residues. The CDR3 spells CASISTGRAGELFF. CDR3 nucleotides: TGTGCCAGCATCTCTACCGGAAGGGCCGGGGAGCTGTTTTTT.

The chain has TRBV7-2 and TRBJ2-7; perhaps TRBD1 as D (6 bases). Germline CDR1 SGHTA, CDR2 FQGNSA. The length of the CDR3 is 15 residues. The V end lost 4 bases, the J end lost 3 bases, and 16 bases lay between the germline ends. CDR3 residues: CASSSQSGDLYEQYF. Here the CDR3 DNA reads TGTGCCAGCAGCTCCCAATCAGGGGACCTCTACGAGCAGTACTTC.

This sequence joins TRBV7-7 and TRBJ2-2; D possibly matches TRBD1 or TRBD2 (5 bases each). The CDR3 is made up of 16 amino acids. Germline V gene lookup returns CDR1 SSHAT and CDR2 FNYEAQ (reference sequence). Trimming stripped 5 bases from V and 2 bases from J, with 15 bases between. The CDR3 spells CASSPIGGINTGELFF. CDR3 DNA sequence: TGTGCCAGCAGCCCAATTGGGGGAATAAACACCGGGGAGCTGTTTTTT.

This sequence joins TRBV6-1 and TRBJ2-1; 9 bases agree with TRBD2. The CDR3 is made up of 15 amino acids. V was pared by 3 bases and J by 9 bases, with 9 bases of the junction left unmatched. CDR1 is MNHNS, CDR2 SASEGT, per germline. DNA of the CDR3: TGTGCCAGCAGTGACGGCGGGAGGGCCAGGGTTGAGCAGTTCTTC. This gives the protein CASSDGGRARVEQFF.

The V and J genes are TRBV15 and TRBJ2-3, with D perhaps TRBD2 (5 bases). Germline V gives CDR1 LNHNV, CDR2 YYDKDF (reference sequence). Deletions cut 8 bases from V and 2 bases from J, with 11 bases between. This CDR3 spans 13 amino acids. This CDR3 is CATAGGSTDTQYF. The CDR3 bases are TGTGCCACCGCGGGTGGGTCCACAGATACGCAGTATTTT.

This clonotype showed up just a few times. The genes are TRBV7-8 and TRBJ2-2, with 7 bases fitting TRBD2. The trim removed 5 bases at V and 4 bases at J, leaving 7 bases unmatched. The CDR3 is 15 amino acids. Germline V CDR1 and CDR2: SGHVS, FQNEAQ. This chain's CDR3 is CASSAAGPSTGELFF. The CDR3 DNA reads TGTGCCAGCAGCGCAGCGGGACCCTCCACCGGGGAGCTGTTTTTT.

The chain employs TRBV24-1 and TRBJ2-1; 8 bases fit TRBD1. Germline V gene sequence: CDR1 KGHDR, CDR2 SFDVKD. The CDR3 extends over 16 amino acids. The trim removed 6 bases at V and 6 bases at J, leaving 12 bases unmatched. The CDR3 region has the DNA TGTGCCACCAGTCCTACAGGTGGACAGGGACCCAATGAGCAGTTCTTC. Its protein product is CATSPTGGQGPNEQFF.

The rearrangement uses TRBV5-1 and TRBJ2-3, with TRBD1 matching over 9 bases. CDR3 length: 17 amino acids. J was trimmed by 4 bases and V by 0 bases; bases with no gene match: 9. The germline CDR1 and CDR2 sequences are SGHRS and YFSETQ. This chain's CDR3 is CASSLEPGTGIPDTQYF. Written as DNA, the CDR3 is TGCGCCAGCAGCTTGGAGCCTGGGACAGGGATCCCAGATACGCAGTATTTT.

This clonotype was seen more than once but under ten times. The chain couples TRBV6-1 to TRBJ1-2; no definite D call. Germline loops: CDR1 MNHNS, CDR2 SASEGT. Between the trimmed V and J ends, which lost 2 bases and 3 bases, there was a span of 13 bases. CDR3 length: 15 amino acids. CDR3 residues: CASSEWGSTDYGYTF. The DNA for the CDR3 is TGTGCCAGCAGTGAATGGGGTTCAACGGACTATGGCTACACCTTC.

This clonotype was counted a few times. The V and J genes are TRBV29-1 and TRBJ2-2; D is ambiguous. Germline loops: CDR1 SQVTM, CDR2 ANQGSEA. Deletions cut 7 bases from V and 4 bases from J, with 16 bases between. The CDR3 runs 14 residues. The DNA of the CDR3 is TGCAGCGCAGGTCGCCCGGGCGGCACCGGGGAGCTGTTTTTT. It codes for CSAGRPGGTGELFF.

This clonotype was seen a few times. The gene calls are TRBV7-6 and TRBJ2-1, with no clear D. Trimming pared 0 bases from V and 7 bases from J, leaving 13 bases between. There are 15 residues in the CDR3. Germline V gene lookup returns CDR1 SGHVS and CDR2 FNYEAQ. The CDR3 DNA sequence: TGTGCCAGCAGCTTAGCTGCCATTTCCTTGAATGAGCAGTTCTTC. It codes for CASSLAAISLNEQFF.

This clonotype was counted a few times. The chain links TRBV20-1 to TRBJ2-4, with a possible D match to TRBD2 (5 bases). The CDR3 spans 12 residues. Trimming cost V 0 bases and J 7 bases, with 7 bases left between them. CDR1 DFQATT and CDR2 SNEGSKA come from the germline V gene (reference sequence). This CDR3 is CSARDGVNIQYF. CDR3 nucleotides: TGCAGTGCTAGAGACGGGGTGAACATTCAGTACTTC.

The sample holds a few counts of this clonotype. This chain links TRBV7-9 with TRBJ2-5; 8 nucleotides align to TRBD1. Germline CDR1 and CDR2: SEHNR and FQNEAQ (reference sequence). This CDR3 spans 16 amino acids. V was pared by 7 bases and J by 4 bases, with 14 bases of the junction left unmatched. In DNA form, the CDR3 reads TGTGCCAGCAACAGACTATCGCAGGGGGCGCCAGAGACCCAGTACTTC. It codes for CASNRLSQGAPETQYF.

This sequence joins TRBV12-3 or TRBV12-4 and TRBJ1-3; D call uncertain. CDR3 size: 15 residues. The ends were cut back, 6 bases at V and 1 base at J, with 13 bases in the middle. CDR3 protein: CASSPRRRSGNTIYF. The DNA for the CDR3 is TGTGCCAGCAGCCCCCGGCGGAGATCTGGAAACACCATATATTTT.

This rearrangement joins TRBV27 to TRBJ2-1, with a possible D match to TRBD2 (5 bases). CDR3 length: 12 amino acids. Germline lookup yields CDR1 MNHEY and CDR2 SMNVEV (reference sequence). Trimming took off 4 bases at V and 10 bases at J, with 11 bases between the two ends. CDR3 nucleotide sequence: TGTGCCAGCAGTTCATCTAGCTTAGAGCAGTTCTTC. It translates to CASSSSSLEQFF.

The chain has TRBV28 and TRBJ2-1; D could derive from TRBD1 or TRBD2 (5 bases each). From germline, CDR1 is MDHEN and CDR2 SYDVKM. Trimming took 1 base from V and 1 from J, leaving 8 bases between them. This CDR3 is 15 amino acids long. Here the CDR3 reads CASSLLEGSYNEQFF. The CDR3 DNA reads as TGTGCCAGCAGTTTATTAGAGGGGTCCTACAATGAGCAGTTCTTC.

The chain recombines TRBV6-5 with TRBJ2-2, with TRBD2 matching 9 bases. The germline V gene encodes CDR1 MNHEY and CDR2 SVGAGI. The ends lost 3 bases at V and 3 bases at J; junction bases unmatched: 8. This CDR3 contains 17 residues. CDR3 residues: CASSYLGLAVDTGELFF. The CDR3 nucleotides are TGTGCCAGCAGTTATTTGGGACTAGCTGTTGACACCGGGGAGCTGTTTTTT.

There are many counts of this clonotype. The CDR3 reads CASSLGGGETQYF. CDR3 coding DNA: TGTGCCAGCAGCTTGGGAGGAGGAGAGACCCAGTACTTC. The rearrangement joins TRBV7-2 to TRBJ2-5; possible D gene TRBD2, 6 bases. Trimming took off 3 bases at V and 4 bases at J, with 9 bases between the two ends. In germline, CDR1 is SGHTA, CDR2 FQGNSA. The CDR3 extends over 13 amino acids.

CDR3 bases: TGTGCCAGCAGTTTAATCATTTCAGGGCCCGGAGGGGAGCTGTTTTTT. This translates into CASSLIISGPGGELFF. V and J are TRBV28 and TRBJ2-2; maybe TRBD1 (5 bases). CDR1 MDHEN and CDR2 SYDVKM come from the germline V gene. V was pared by 2 bases and J by 8 bases, with 18 bases between. This CDR3 has 16 amino acids. The complete variable domain, with remaining parts taken from reference TRBV28 and TRBJ2-2, reads DVKVTQSSRYLVKRTGEKVFLECVQDMDHENMFWYRQDPGLGLRLIYFSYDVKMKEKGDIPEGYSVSREKKERFSLILESASTNQTSMYLCASSLIISGPGGELFFGEGSRLTVL.

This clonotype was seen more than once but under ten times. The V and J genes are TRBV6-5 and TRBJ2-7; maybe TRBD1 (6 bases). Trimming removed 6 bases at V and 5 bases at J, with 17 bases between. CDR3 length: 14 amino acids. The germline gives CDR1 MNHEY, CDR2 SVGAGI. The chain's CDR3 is CASSAWGTGHEQYV. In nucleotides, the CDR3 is TGTGCCAGCAGCGCTTGGGGAACAGGGCACGAGCAGTACGTC.

CDR3 sequence: CATERTRGSYNEQFF. The CDR3, as DNA: TGTGCCACAGAACGCACGAGGGGGTCGTACAATGAGCAGTTCTTC. The rearrangement joins TRBV6-1 to TRBJ2-1; weak D call: TRBD1 (6 bases). The ends were cut back, 10 bases at V and 4 bases at J, with 20 bases in the middle. The CDR3 is 15 amino acids. Germline CDR1 is MNHNS and CDR2 is SASEGT.